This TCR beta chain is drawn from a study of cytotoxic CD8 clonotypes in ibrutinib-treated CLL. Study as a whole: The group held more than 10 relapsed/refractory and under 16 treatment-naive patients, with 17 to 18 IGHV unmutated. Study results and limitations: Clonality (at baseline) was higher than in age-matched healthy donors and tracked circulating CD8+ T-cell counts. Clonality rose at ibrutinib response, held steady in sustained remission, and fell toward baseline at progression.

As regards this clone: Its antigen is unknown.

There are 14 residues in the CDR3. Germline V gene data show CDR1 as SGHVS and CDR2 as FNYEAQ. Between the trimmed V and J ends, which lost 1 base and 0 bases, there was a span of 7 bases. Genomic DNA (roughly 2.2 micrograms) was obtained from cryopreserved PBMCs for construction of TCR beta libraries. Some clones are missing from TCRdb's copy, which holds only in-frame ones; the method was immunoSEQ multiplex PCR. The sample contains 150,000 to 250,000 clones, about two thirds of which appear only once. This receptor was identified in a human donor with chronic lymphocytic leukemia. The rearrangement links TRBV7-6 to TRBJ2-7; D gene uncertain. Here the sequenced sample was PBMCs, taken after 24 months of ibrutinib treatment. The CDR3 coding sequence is TGTGCCAGCAGCTTAGTGACACCCTCCTACGAGCAGTACTTC. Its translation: CASSLVTPSYEQYF.